This TCR beta chain appears in the sequencing data of a study of blood T cell repertoires in COVID-19 (TCRdb year 2020). General notes on the study: Samples covering the acute and convalescent phases of COVID-19 were provided by collaborators in the United States, Italy and Spain. The prospective study material was composed of cDNA or gDNA derived from T cells, B-cell-depleted T cells, or PBMCs. Subjects who had been exposed to COVID-19, were actively infected with it, or had recovered from it provided the deeply sampled blood TCRbeta repertoires that made up the dataset. A freely available public database, intended as a resource for researchers studying the immune response to SARS-CoV-2, is where the repertoires were released. The samples were drawn from two sources: the first 160 participants of the ongoing ImmuneRACE study, and over 1,000 subjects contributed by 6 global collaborators. Nearly every sample came with metadata listing a de-identified subject ID, COVID-19 status, age in years and sex. Where HLA class I and class II types were available, the types were taken from metadata supplied by the sample provider, not from assay-based typing. Results and caveats for the whole study, not just this receptor: How much clinical and demographic metadata was included differed by source and by participant, and the metadata was provided uncurated.

Collaborating institutions collected whole blood in K2EDTA tubes following their own protocols. For TCRbeta analysis, collaborator samples were shipped as frozen whole blood, as isolated PBMCs, or as DNA extracted from either sample type. The immunoSEQ Assay, a bias-controlled multiplex PCR, was used to amplify TCRbeta CDR3 regions from genomic DNA. The study's own analysis went as follows. The number of nucleated cells in each sample was estimated by amplification of reference gene primers within the assay. To quantify the absolute abundance of each unique TCRbeta CDR3 rearrangement, sequence reads were collapsed and filtered. Productive Simpson clonality was computed per sample as the square root of Simpson's diversity index over productive rearrangements. TCRdb stores this immuneACCESS table with in-frame sequences only. Part of the clones is absent; in the studies checked, under half of the shortfall reflects unresolved V genes, and no reason is known for the rest. For V, J and clone size, that table is used; D and trimming come from the DNA. This sample lists hundreds of thousands of clones; approximately 82% were detected once. The ten most abundant clones make up approximately 1.9% of the sample.

The V end loses 2 bases and the J end loses 5 bases, and a stretch of 12 bases separates them. The germline V gene (reference sequence) sets CDR1 to SEHNR and CDR2 to FQNEAQ. Reading from cysteine to phenylalanine, the CDR3 counts 14 amino acids. The read is trimmed to its CDR3 DNA, 42 bases read in frame from base 1. Note on this clone: This clone's antigen is unknown. There are no base qualities to consult, and no much larger clone falls within one base.

The rearrangement joined TRBV7-9 to TRBJ1-1; the best D guess is TRBD1, with 5 bases matching. This TCR came from a woman older than 75 with acute or convalescent COVID-19. The sample taken for sequencing was peripheral blood. The sequenced DNA: TGTGCCAGCAGCTTAACTGGGGCGCGGACTGAAGCTTTCTTT. This translates into CASSLTGARTEAFF. Full variable domain (CDR3 extended with the reference TRBV7-9 and TRBJ1-1 proteins): DTGVSQNPRHKITKRGQNVTFRCDPISEHNRLYWYRQTLGQGPEFLTYFQNEAQLEKSRLLSDRFSAERPKGSFSTLEIQRTEQGDSAMYLCASSLTGARTEAFFGQGTRLTVV.